This TCR beta chain stems from a study of beta chain features in type 1 diabetes. Study as a whole: The patient and healthy donor groups were comparable for age, gender and cell yields.

It was via CD45RO/CCR7/CD25/CD127/CD95/CD27 that CD4+ naive, central memory, regulatory and stem cell-like memory cells were sorted. Of note for this clone: Its matching antigen is unknown. Germline and junction disagree at one end, which may indicate a read error.

Investigators reverse transcribed all isolated RNA, so they sequenced expressed TCRB transcripts. The method was immunoSEQ multiplex PCR; TCRdb's version includes in-frame clones alone and lacks a portion of them. The repertoire holds about 620,000 clones, with around 15% as singletons. The CDR3 is 15 residues long. CDR1 and CDR2 (germline): LGHNA, YSLEER. Study-wide results and limits: Still unanswered here is whether HLA type influences TCRB rearrangement.

The chain has TRBV4-3 and TRBJ1-2; D may be TRBD1 (6 bases). Sequences were obtained from naive CD4+ T cells from blood. The origin of this receptor is a young man in good health. The CDR3 loop reads CASSEDSRGDYGYTF. The CDR3 DNA is TGCGCCAGCAGCGAAGATTCTAGGGGGGACTATGGCTACACCTTC.